These T cell receptor beta chains were read from a single sample in a study of STAT5B mutations in CD4+ large granular lymphocyte leukemia. Libraries were prepared by immunoSEQ multiplex PCR; TCRdb keeps only in-frame clonotypes and omits some of them. The sample includes 25,000 to 35,000 clones, roughly four fifths of them seen just once. Source material: CD4+ T cells from blood buffy coats. Every receptor here comes from a human donor in good health. Both conserved end residues are part of each CDR3. Each record gives: V gene, J gene, D gene, clone size, CDR3 DNA, CDR3 protein. A D gene is named only where the DNA matches it firmly. A clone size is listed for some rows: how often the clone was seen (once, few, many), or a class if it is expanded.

TRBV11-3	TRBJ1-2	NA	NA	TGTGCCAGCAGCCGGAGGCCCGACTATGGCTACACCTTC	CASSRRPDYGYTF
TRBV6-1	TRBJ2-2	NA	few	TGTGCCAGCTCTGGAAGTTCAACCGGGGAGCTGTTTTTT	CASSGSSTGELFF
TRBV2	TRBJ1-1	NA	few	TGTGCCACCCAGACAGTGAACACTGAAGCTTTCTTT	CATQTVNTEAFF
TRBV2	TRBJ2-6	NA	NA	TGTGCCAGCCGCTTTGGGACCCTAGGGGCCAACGTCCTGACTTTC	CASRFGTLGANVLTF
TRBV2	TRBJ1-1	NA	medium-sized	TGTGCCAGCAGGAGATCAACGACCCGGAACACTGAAGCTTTCTTT	CASRRSTTRNTEAFF
TRBV30	TRBJ1-5	NA	few	TGTGCCTGGAGCGGCGATCACCACAATCAGCCCCAGCATTTT	CAWSGDHHNQPQHF
TRBV4-2	TRBJ2-7	TRBD2	NA	TGTGCCAGCAGCCAGAATAGAATCTCCGGGACTAGCGCCTACGAGCAGTACTTC	CASSQNRISGTSAYEQYF
TRBV27	TRBJ2-7	TRBD2	NA	TGTGCCAGCAGTCTTCGAGGTCGGGAGGACGAGCAGTACTTC	CASSLRGREDEQYF
TRBV19	TRBJ2-1	TRBD2	once	TGTGCCAGTAGTATGCAAAGGTCGCTAGCGGGAGGGAATGAGCAGTTCTTC	CASSMQRSLAGGNEQFF
TRBV11-3	TRBJ2-2	TRBD2	NA	TGTGCCAGCAGCTTAGTTACTAGCGGGTTCGGGGAGCTGTTTTTT	CASSLVTSGFGELFF
TRBV5-6	TRBJ2-7	TRBD1	NA	TGTGCCAGCAGCCCCCTGGACAGGTCAGCCTACGAGCAGTACTTC	CASSPLDRSAYEQYF
TRBV9	TRBJ1-3	TRBD1	NA	TGTGCCAGCAGCTCACAGGGGGCGCAAGTTGGAAACACCATATATTTT	CASSSQGAQVGNTIYF
TRBV10-1	TRBJ2-1	NA	NA	TGCGCCAGCAGTGAGGGGGACTTAGACAATGAGCAGTTCTTC	CASSEGDLDNEQFF
TRBV6-1	TRBJ2-3	NA	once	TGTGCCAGCATCCCATGGGGCGGGGGCACAGATACGCAGTATTTT	CASIPWGGGTDTQYF
TRBV5-4	TRBJ1-3	NA	NA	TGTGCCAGCAGCTTGGCGGGGCCCGGGGACACCATATATTTT	CASSLAGPGDTIYF
TRBV19	TRBJ2-3	TRBD2	NA	TGTGCCAGTACTCTTGCGGGGACTAGCGGAGTGGGGGACACAGATACGCAGTATTTT	CASTLAGTSGVGDTDTQYF
TRBV4-1	TRBJ1-5	NA	once	TGCGCCAGCAGCCAAGATGTGCCCCCTTCCCACCAGCCCCAGCATTTT	CASSQDVPPSHQPQHF
TRBV4-1	TRBJ2-1	NA	NA	TGCGCCAGCAGCCTGACCCCAGGTTCCTACAATGAGCAGTTCTTC	CASSLTPGSYNEQFF
TRBV5-6	TRBJ2-5	NA	NA	TGTGCCAGCAGCTCCTTACGAGAGACCCAGTACTTC	CASSSLRETQYF
TRBV2	TRBJ1-1	NA	NA	TGTGCCAGCAGTGAGAACCCCCTTGGTGGGATGAACACTGAAGCTTTCTTT	CASSENPLGGMNTEAFF
TRBV11-3	TRBJ2-7	TRBD2	NA	TGTGCATCCCAGGCAGCGGGAGCAAGTGAGCAGTACTTC	CASQAAGASEQYF
TRBV11-3	TRBJ2-7	TRBD1	NA	TGTGCCAGCACGGACAGGGGGCGATCGAACGAGCAGTACTTC	CASTDRGRSNEQYF
TRBV7-9	TRBJ2-1	TRBD1	NA	TGTGCCAGCAGCCAATTGGGGACAGGGTCCTACAATGAGCAGTTCTTC	CASSQLGTGSYNEQFF
TRBV7-2	TRBJ1-3	NA	NA	TGTGCCAGCAGCCCTCGCCGGGTAGGCTCTGGAAACACCATATATTTT	CASSPRRVGSGNTIYF
TRBV6-5	TRBJ2-2	NA	NA	TGTGCCAGCAATAAGGGGAACACCGGGGAGCTGTTTTTT	CASNKGNTGELFF
TRBV29-1	TRBJ1-1	TRBD1	few	TGCAGCGTGGATTGGACAGGGAGCGCTGAAGCTTTCTTT	CSVDWTGSAEAFF
TRBV7-2	TRBJ2-5	TRBD2	few	TGTGCCAGCAGCCGCCTAGCGGGAGGGTGGCAAGAGACCCAGTACTTC	CASSRLAGGWQETQYF
TRBV29-1	TRBJ2-5	TRBD1	NA	TGCAGCGTGGGACAGTGGGTGGGAGAGACCCAGTACTTC	CSVGQWVGETQYF
TRBV15	TRBJ2-5	TRBD2	NA	TGTGCCACCAGCAGGGAACTAGCGCCAAGGGGGACCCAGTACTTC	CATSRELAPRGTQYF